This T cell receptor beta chain is drawn from a study of cytomegalovirus exposure and HLA in healthy donors. Primers for the PCR totalled 60 Vbeta and 13 Jbeta. The repertoire was sequenced with immunoSEQ multiplex PCR; TCRdb's copy has only in-frame clones and lacks some. The sample shows some 180,000 clones, roughly 80% of them seen only once. The CDR3 is 15 residues long. V was clipped by 11 bases and J by 1 base; unmatched bases: 12. CDR1 and CDR2 (germline): ENHRY, SYGVKD. For this clone: What it binds is unknown.

Findings and limits, study-wide: Follow-up analysis seemed to connect common viral pathogens with several of the most significant clusters identified.

Input material: PBMCs. The sequence came from a female donor in good health and CMV-seronegative. V and J are TRBV10-3 and TRBJ2-7; 9 bases match TRBD1. CDR3 loop: CAALRGDRGSYEQYF. CDR3 DNA sequence: TGTGCCGCGCTCCGGGGAGACAGGGGGTCCTACGAGCAGTACTTC.